This T cell receptor beta chain originates from a study of technical replicates of blood from several donors. This CDR3 is built from 13 residues. The germline V and J ends were trimmed by 5 bases and 8 bases, with 12 bases remaining between them. Germline lookup yields CDR1 LNHDA and CDR2 SQIVND (reference sequence). Method: immunoSEQ multiplex PCR; TCRdb's copy keeps in-frame clones and lacks some. Of about 85,000 clones listed, approximately 94% are singletons. Sample: T cells isolated from PBMCs. This chain uses TRBV19 with TRBJ1-4; D is unclear. The sequence came from a human donor in good health. The CDR3 DNA reads TGTGCCAGTAGTGCATGGAAGAGGGAAAAACTGTTTTTT. Protein product: CASSAWKREKLFF.